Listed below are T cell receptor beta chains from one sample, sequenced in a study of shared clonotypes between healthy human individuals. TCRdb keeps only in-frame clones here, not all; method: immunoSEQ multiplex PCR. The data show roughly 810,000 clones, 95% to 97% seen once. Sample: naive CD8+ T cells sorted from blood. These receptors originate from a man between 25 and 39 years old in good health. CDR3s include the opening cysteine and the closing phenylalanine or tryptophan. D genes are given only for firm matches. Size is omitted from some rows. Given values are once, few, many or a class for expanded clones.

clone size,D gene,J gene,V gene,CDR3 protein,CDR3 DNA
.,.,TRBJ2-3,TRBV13,CASSWDTDTQYF,TGTGCCAGCAGCTGGGATACAGATACGCAGTATTTT
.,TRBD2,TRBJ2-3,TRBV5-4,CASSLSISSGRADTQYF,TGTGCCAGCAGCTTATCCATATCTAGCGGGAGAGCAGATACGCAGTATTTT
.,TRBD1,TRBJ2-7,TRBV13,CASSTGQGYYEQYF,TGTGCCAGCAGCACCGGACAGGGATACTACGAGCAGTACTTC
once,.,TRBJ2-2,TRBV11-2,CASTSEEGGYTGELFF,TGTGCCAGCACCTCCGAGGAGGGGGGTTACACCGGGGAGCTGTTTTTT
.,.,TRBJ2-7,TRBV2,CASSLQVYEQYF,TGTGCCAGCAGTTTACAGGTCTACGAGCAGTACTTC
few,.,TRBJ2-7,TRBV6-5,CASSTSVYEQYF,TGTGCCAGCAGTACGTCAGTTTACGAGCAGTACTTC
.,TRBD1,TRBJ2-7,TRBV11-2,CASSTTGQGSSSYEQYF,TGTGCCAGCAGCACTACCGGACAGGGGTCGAGCTCCTACGAGCAGTACTTC
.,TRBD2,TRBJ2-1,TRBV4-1,CASSPATSENEQFF,TGCGCCAGCAGCCCCGCGACTAGCGAGAATGAGCAGTTCTTC
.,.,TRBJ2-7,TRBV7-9,CASSLAGEEQYF,TGTGCCAGCAGCTTAGCAGGGGAGGAGCAGTACTTC
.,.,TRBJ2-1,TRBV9,CANPYRVNEQFF,TGTGCCAACCCCTACAGGGTCAATGAGCAGTTCTTC
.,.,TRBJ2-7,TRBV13,CASSLYIGLEQYF,TGTGCCAGCAGCCTCTATATCGGGCTCGAGCAGTACTTC
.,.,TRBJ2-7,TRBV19,CASSLRLSRSYEQYF,TGTGCCAGTAGTCTTCGACTTTCTAGGTCCTACGAGCAGTACTTC
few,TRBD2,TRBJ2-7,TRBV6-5,CASSPGRGVDEQYF,TGTGCCAGCAGTCCGGGGAGGGGCGTAGACGAGCAGTACTTC
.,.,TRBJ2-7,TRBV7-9,CASSPPDYYEQYF,TGTGCCAGCAGCCCCCCGGACTACTACGAGCAGTACTTC
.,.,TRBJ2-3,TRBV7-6,CASSLERFGTDTQYF,TGTGCCAGCAGCTTAGAAAGATTCGGCACAGATACGCAGTATTTT
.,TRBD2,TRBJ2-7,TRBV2,CASKGLARYEQYF,TGTGCCAGCAAGGGACTAGCGCGGTACGAGCAGTACTTC
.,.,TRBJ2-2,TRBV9,CASSPMGAGELFF,TGTGCCAGCAGCCCTATGGGGGCCGGGGAGCTGTTTTTT
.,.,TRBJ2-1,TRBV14,CASIHMSSYNEQFF,TGTGCCAGCATCCACATGAGCTCCTACAATGAGCAGTTCTTC
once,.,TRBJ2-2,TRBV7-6,CASKWTVANTGELFF,TGTGCCAGCAAATGGACAGTTGCGAACACCGGGGAGCTGTTTTTT
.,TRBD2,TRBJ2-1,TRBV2,CASSSTSGQYNEQFF,TGTGCCAGCAGTTCCACTAGCGGACAATACAATGAGCAGTTCTTC
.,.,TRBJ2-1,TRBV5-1,CASSLKPAPNSEQFF,TGCGCCAGCAGCCTTAAGCCTGCCCCCAACAGTGAGCAGTTCTTC
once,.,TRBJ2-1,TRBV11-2,CASSLDPGRNEQFF,TGTGCCAGCAGCTTAGATCCAGGACGGAATGAGCAGTTCTTC
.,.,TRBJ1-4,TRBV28,CASRTGRANEKLFF,TGTGCCAGCAGAACCGGGAGGGCTAATGAAAAACTGTTTTTT
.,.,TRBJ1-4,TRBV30,CAWSVGVNNEKLFF,TGTGCCTGGAGTGTGGGGGTGAATAATGAAAAACTGTTTTTT
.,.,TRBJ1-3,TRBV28,CASSLEGVDTIYF,TGTGCCAGCAGTTTAGAGGGGGTCGACACCATATATTTT
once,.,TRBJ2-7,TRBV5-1,CASSSGDGPYEQYF,TGCGCCAGCAGCTCGGGAGACGGTCCCTACGAGCAGTACTTC
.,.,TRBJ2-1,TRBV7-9,CATDLRGKLGDNEQFF,TGTGCCACCGACCTCAGGGGTAAATTGGGCGACAATGAGCAGTTCTTC
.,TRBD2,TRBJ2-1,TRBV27,CASATSGSLNEQFF,TGTGCCAGCGCTACTAGCGGGAGTTTGAATGAGCAGTTCTTC
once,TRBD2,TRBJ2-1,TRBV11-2,CASSPRTSGRALFDEQFF,TGTGCCAGCAGCCCACGGACTAGCGGGAGGGCCCTTTTCGATGAGCAGTTCTTC
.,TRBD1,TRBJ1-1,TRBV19,CASSTTGTGSLNTEAFF,TGTGCCAGTAGTACAACCGGGACAGGGAGCCTCAACACTGAAGCTTTCTTT
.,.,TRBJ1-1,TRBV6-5,CASQLNTEAFF,TGTGCCAGCCAATTGAACACTGAAGCTTTCTTT
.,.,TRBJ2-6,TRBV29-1,CSVEGGSTNVLTF,TGCAGCGTTGAAGGTGGCAGCACAAACGTCCTGACTTTC
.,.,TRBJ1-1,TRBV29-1,CSVFSGRMNTEAFF,TGCAGCGTATTCTCGGGGCGAATGAACACTGAAGCTTTCTTT
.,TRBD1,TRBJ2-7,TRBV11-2,CASSSNRGLLSYEQYF,TGTGCCAGCAGCTCCAACAGGGGCCTTCTCTCCTACGAGCAGTACTTC
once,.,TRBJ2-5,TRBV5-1,CASSLGEVETQYF,TGCGCCAGCAGCTTGGGAGAGGTGGAGACCCAGTACTTC
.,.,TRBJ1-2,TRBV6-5,CASSYPGDYGYTF,TGTGCCAGCAGTTACCCCGGGGACTATGGCTACACCTTC
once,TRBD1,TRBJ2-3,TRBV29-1,CSVGPKTDRGRVDTQYF,TGCAGCGTTGGGCCAAAAACGGACAGGGGGCGCGTGGATACGCAGTATTTT
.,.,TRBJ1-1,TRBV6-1,CASRGYTEAFF,TGTGCCAGCCGAGGATACACTGAAGCTTTCTTT
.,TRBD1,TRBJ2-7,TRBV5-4,CASSLGQGADEQYF,TGTGCCAGCAGCTTGGGCCAGGGGGCGGACGAGCAGTACTTC
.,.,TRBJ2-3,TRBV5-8,CASSLLMGASTDTQYF,TGTGCCAGCAGCCTCCTGATGGGAGCAAGCACAGATACGCAGTATTTT
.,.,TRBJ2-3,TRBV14,CASSLGGRTDTQYF,TGTGCCAGCAGCCTTGGGGGGCGCACAGATACGCAGTATTTT
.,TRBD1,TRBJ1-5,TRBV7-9,CASSGQGARQPQHF,TGTGCCAGCAGCGGACAGGGGGCAAGACAGCCCCAGCATTTT
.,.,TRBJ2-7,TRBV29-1,CSGGRTSAEQYF,TGCAGCGGAGGGAGGACCAGTGCGGAGCAGTACTTC
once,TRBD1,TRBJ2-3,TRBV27,CASSILDRASTDTQYF,TGTGCCAGCAGTATCCTGGACAGGGCTAGCACAGATACGCAGTATTTT
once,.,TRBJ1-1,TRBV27,CASSLWEGGTEAFF,TGTGCCAGCAGTTTATGGGAAGGGGGCACTGAAGCTTTCTTT
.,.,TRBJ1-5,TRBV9,CASSAGFNQPQHF,TGTGCCAGCAGCGCAGGGTTCAATCAGCCCCAGCATTTT
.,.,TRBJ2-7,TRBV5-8,CAIRGGTASYEQYF,TGTGCCATTCGCGGCGGAACCGCCTCCTACGAGCAGTACTTC
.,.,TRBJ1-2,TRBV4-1,CASSQTAGQLYGYTF,TGCGCCAGCAGCCAAACCGCCGGCCAATTGTATGGCTACACCTTC
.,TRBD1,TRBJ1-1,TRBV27,CASGRTGVTEAFF,TGTGCCAGCGGTAGGACAGGGGTCACTGAAGCTTTCTTT
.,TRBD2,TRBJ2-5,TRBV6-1,CASSELRRGTQETQYF,TGTGCCAGCAGTGAACTGCGGCGGGGGACCCAAGAGACCCAGTACTTC
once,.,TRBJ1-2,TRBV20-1,CSARDLDGYTF,TGCAGTGCTAGGGACTTGGATGGCTACACCTTC
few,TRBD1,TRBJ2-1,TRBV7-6,CASSSTGLGNEQFF,TGTGCCAGCAGCTCGACAGGGTTAGGCAATGAGCAGTTCTTC
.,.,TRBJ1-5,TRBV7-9,CASSLGGAGNQPQHF,TGTGCCAGCAGCTTAGGGGGGGCGGGCAATCAGCCCCAGCATTTT
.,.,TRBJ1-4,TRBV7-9,CASSLGPINEKLFF,TGTGCCAGCAGCTTAGGTCCGATTAATGAAAAACTGTTTTTT
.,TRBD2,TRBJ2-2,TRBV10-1,CASSEASGNTGELFF,TGCGCCAGCAGTGAGGCTAGCGGTAACACCGGGGAGCTGTTTTTT
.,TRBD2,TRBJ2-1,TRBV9,CASSVEAREAGDEQFF,TGTGCCAGCAGCGTAGAAGCCCGGGAGGCCGGGGATGAGCAGTTCTTC
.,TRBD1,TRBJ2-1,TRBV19,CASSAGGINNEQFF,TGTGCCAGTAGCGCAGGGGGAATTAACAATGAGCAGTTCTTC
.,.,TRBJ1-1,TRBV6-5,CASSYGTDTEAFF,TGTGCCAGCAGTTACGGGACGGACACTGAAGCTTTCTTT
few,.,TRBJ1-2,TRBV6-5,CASSYAGLDGYTF,TGTGCCAGCAGTTACGCAGGGCTGGATGGCTACACCTTC